The text below deals with one T cell receptor beta chain. Its target is unknown. The data were taken from a study of shared clonotypes between healthy human individuals. Naive CD8 populations comprised CD45RO-negative cells positively selected for CCR7, excluding terminally differentiated effector memory CD45RA+ cells. General observations from the study: Blood was the only sampled material, and tissue repertoires likely differ.

Clones were read by immunoSEQ multiplex PCR, and TCRdb kept only the in-frame ones, dropping some. The sample gives about 2,100,000 clones, about 93% of which show up once; about 1.8% is in the top ten. Sequencing was done on a sample of naive CD8+ T cells from PBMCs. The TCR originated in a man aged 18 to 35 in good health. Some clones in this sample may be carry-over from other donors' samples.

DNA of the CDR3: TGTGCCAGCAGTGCACAGGGATTCCAAAGGGGCACCCAGTACTTC. Translation gives CASSAQGFQRGTQYF. This chain links TRBV28 with TRBJ2-5; possibly TRBD1 for D (6 bases). CDR1 is MDHEN, CDR2 SYDVKM, per germline. This CDR3 has 15 amino acids. V shed 5 bases and J shed 8 bases, with 21 bases lying between them.